This TCR beta chain was obtained from a study of radiation and T cells in renal cell carcinoma. Study conclusions and caveats: Without pretreatment biopsies, baseline tumor clonotype presence was undetermined. From baseline, blood top tumor clonotypes peaked at 2 weeks post-radiation.

Time point defined: baseline pretreatment blood. Treatment in this sample: 15 Gy SBRT to primary tumor, nephrectomy 4 weeks later. Sequencing was performed with immunoSEQ multiplex PCR; in TCRdb, only in-frame clones are kept and a portion is missing. The sample has about 130,000 clones; roughly 84% are singletons. Concerning this clone itself: Its cognate antigen is unknown.

Sequencing was performed on blood, taken from a patient whose treatment included radiotherapy and nephrectomy. This TCR was recovered from a woman aged 45 to 65 with renal cell carcinoma.

Here the CDR3 reads CASSDGMNTEAFF. CDR3 bases: TGTGCCAGCTCGGACGGCATGAACACTGAAGCTTTCTTT. V is TRBV18 and J is TRBJ1-1; D not certain. Looked up from germline, CDR1 is KGHSH and CDR2 is LQKENI. V dropped 6 bases and J dropped 0 bases, with 8 bases sitting between them. The CDR3 is 13 residues long.